Listed below are T cell receptor beta chains from one sample, sequenced in a study of shared clonotypes between healthy human individuals. TCRdb's copy holds only in-frame clones and misses some; the assay was immunoSEQ multiplex PCR. The data contain some 2,100,000 clones, approximately 94% of them singletons. The sample comprised naive CD4+ T cells sorted from blood. The receptors come from a man between 18 and 35 years old in good health. The CDR3 runs from the conserved cysteine through the conserved F or W. Each record gives: CDR3 protein, V gene, J gene, clone size, D gene. The D gene is left open where the match is weak. Not all rows give a size; the values are once, few, many and, for expanded clones, a class.

cdr3_aa: CASSSQSPGYTF
v_call: TRBV28
j_call: TRBJ1-2
clone_size: .
d_call: .

cdr3_aa: CASSLEGGSTGELFF
v_call: TRBV7-8
j_call: TRBJ2-2
clone_size: .
d_call: TRBD2

cdr3_aa: CASSLMGARGNTIYF
v_call: TRBV5-1
j_call: TRBJ1-3
clone_size: once
d_call: .

cdr3_aa: CAWGTGDEQYF
v_call: TRBV30
j_call: TRBJ2-7
clone_size: .
d_call: TRBD1

cdr3_aa: CASRDPPGQGTGNTIYF
v_call: TRBV12-2
j_call: TRBJ1-3
clone_size: .
d_call: .

cdr3_aa: CASSLTGGVSGANVLTF
v_call: TRBV7-9
j_call: TRBJ2-6
clone_size: once
d_call: .

cdr3_aa: CASSQGSYEQYF
v_call: TRBV18
j_call: TRBJ2-7
clone_size: once
d_call: .

cdr3_aa: CASSSIAGMNTGELFF
v_call: TRBV7-2
j_call: TRBJ2-2
clone_size: .
d_call: TRBD2

cdr3_aa: CASSPHLSAGGTDTQYF
v_call: TRBV5-1
j_call: TRBJ2-3
clone_size: once
d_call: TRBD2

cdr3_aa: CASSEGGGNFQETQYF
v_call: TRBV25-1
j_call: TRBJ2-5
clone_size: .
d_call: TRBD2

cdr3_aa: CASSGWVNTGELFF
v_call: TRBV6-4
j_call: TRBJ2-2
clone_size: .
d_call: .

cdr3_aa: CATSRDGGGETQYF
v_call: TRBV15
j_call: TRBJ2-5
clone_size: .
d_call: .

cdr3_aa: CASSRHRDSNQPQHF
v_call: TRBV19
j_call: TRBJ1-5
clone_size: .
d_call: .

cdr3_aa: CASSGAGGSSSYEQYF
v_call: TRBV2
j_call: TRBJ2-7
clone_size: .
d_call: TRBD2

cdr3_aa: CAISEAPGTGYEQYF
v_call: TRBV10-3
j_call: TRBJ2-7
clone_size: .
d_call: TRBD1

cdr3_aa: CAFRGRSTGELFF
v_call: TRBV6-4
j_call: TRBJ2-2
clone_size: .
d_call: .

cdr3_aa: CASSPTGRSSPLHF
v_call: TRBV28
j_call: TRBJ1-6
clone_size: once
d_call: TRBD1